This TCR beta chain was sequenced during a study of cytomegalovirus exposure and HLA in healthy donors. Study-level background: The 120 or so validation repertoires and the approximately 700 first-cohort repertoires shared a platform, a later analysis reported.

Study results and caveats: It was approximately 170 TCR beta chains that were listed as cytomegalovirus-associated. Accounts indicate the classifier identified cytomegalovirus status with strong specificity and sensitivity. Most TCRs appeared rarely, but some public TCRs recurred in many donors.

CDR3 length equals 20 residues. V was pared by 0 bases and J by 4 bases, with 14 bases of the junction left unmatched. Germline V CDR1 and CDR2: MNHEY, SMNVEV (reference sequence). This clone appeared once. Its antigen remains unknown. TCRdb's copy holds only in-frame clones and misses some; the assay was immunoSEQ multiplex PCR. The sample shows over 200,000 clones, 87% of them seen only once. The sequenced sample consisted of PBMCs. The chain is built from TRBV27 and TRBJ2-1; 11 nucleotides agree with TRBD2. This TCR came from a woman younger than 30 in good health and CMV-seropositive. As DNA, the CDR3 is TGTGCCAGCAGTTTATCGCCCTTGACTAGCGGGGCGCGGGGGTACAATGAGCAGTTCTTC. It yields the protein CASSLSPLTSGARGYNEQFF.